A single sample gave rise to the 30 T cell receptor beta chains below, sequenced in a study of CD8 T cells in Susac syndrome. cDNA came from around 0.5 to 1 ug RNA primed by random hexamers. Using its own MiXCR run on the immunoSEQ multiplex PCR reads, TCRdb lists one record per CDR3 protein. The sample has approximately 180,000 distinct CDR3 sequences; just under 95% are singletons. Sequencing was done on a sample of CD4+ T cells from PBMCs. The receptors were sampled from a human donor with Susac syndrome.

CDR3 loop: CASSLALAGGPFNEQFF. The CDR3, as DNA: TGTGCCAGCAGCTTAGCGCTAGCGGGAGGGCCGTTCAATGAGCAGTTCTTC. The V call is TRBV11-2, the J call TRBJ2-1, with 12 bases that match TRBD2. The V gene's germline CDR1 is SGHAT and CDR2 FQNNGV. The CDR3 loop spans 17 amino acids. With V trimmed by 1 base and J by 6 bases, 7 bases remained unmatched.

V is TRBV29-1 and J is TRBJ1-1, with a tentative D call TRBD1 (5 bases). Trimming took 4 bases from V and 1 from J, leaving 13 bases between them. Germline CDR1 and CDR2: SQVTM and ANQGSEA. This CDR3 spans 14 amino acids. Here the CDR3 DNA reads TGCAGCGTTGCTCTTGGGGCAGGGAACACTGAAGCTTTCTTT. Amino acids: CSVALGAGNTEAFF.

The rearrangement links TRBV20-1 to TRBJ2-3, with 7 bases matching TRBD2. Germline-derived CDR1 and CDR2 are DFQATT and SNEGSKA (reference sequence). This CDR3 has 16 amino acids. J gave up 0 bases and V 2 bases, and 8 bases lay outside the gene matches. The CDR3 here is CSARRLAGGSTDTQYF. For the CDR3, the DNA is TGCAGTGCTAGACGACTAGCCGGCGGGAGCACAGATACGCAGTATTTT.

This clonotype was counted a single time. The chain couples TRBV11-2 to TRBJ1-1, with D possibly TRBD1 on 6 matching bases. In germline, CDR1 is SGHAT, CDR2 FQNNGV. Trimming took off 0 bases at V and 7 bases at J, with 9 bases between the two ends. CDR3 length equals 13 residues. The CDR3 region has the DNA TGTGCCAGCAGCTTAGATTTAGGGGGTGAAGCTTTCTTT. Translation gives CASSLDLGGEAFF.

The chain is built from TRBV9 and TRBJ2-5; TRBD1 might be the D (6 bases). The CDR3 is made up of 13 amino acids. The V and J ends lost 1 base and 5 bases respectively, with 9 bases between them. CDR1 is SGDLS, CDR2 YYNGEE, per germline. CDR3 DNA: TGTGCCAGCAGCGTAACAGGGCGCGAGACCCAGTACTTC. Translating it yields CASSVTGRETQYF.

CDR3 DNA sequence: TGCAGCGTTGACTCTTCGGGACAGATTTTCACAGATACGCAGTATTTT. It specifies CSVDSSGQIFTDTQYF. This chain links TRBV29-1 with TRBJ2-3; 7 bases line up with TRBD1. This CDR3 is 16 amino acids long. With 3 bases clipped from V and 2 bases from J, the junction kept 11 bases outside the gene matches. Germline V CDR1 and CDR2: SQVTM, ANQGSEA.

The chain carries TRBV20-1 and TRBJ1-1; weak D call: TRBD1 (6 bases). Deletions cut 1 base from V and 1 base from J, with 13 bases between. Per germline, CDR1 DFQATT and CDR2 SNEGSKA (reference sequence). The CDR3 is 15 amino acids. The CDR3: CSARVPGHQNTEAFF. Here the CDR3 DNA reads TGCAGTGCTAGAGTTCCGGGACATCAGAACACTGAAGCTTTCTTT.

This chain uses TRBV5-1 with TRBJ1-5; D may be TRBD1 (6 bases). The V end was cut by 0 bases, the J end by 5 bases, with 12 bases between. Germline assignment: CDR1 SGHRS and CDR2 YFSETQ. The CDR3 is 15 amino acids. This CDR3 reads CASSLGGGGDQPQHF. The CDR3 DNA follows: TGCGCCAGCAGCTTGGGAGGAGGGGGGGATCAGCCCCAGCATTTT.

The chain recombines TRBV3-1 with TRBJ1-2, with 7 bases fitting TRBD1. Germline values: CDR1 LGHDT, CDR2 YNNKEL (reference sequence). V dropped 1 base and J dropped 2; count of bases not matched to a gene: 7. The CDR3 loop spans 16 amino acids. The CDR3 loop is CASSQVSRGLNYGYTF. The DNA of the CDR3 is TGTGCCAGCAGCCAAGTTTCGAGGGGGCTGAACTATGGCTACACCTTC.

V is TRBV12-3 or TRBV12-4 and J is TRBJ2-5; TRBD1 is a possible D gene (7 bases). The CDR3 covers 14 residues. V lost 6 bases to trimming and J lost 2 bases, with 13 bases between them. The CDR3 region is CASSRGTVQETQYF. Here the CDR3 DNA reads TGTGCCAGCAGCCGGGGGACAGTTCAAGAGACCCAGTACTTC.

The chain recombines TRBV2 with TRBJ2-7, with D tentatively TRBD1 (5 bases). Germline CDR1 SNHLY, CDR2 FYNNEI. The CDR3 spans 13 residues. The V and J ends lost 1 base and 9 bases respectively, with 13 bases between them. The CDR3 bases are TGTGCCAGCAGTGAAGATCAGGGCCTGGGGCAGTACTTC. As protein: CASSEDQGLGQYF.

This chain's CDR3 is CASSRERIYEQYF. In nucleotides, the CDR3 is TGTGCCAGCAGTCGCGAGCGGATCTACGAGCAGTACTTC. V gene TRBV2 combines with J gene TRBJ2-7; a possible D gene is TRBD2 (5 bases). V dropped 5 bases and J dropped 3 bases, with 11 bases sitting between them. The CDR3 contains 13 residues. The V gene's germline CDR1 is SNHLY and CDR2 FYNNEI.

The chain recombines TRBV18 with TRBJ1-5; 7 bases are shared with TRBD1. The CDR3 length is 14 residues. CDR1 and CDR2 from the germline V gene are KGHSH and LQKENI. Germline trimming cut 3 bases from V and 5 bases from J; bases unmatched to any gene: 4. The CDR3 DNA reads TGTGCCAGCTCACCTTCAGACAGGGATCAGCCCCAGCATTTT. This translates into CASSPSDRDQPQHF. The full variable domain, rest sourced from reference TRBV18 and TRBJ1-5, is NAGVMQNPRHLVRRRGQEARLRCSPMKGHSHVYWYRQLPEEGLKFMVYLQKENIIDESGMPKERFSAEFPKEGPSILRIQQVVRGDSAAYFCASSPSDRDQPQHFGDGTRLSIL.

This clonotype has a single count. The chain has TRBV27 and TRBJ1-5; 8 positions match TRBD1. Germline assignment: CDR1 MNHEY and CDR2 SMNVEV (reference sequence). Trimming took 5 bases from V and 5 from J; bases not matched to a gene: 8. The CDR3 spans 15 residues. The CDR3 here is CASSPYRGIDQPQHF. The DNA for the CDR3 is TGTGCCAGCAGTCCCTACAGGGGGATCGATCAGCCCCAGCATTTT.

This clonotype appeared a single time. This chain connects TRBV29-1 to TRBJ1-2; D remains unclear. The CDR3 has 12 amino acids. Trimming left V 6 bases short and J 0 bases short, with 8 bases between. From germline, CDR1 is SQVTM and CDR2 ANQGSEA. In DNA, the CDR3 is TGCAGCGTGGACGCTTCTAACTATGGCTACACCTTC. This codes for CSVDASNYGYTF.

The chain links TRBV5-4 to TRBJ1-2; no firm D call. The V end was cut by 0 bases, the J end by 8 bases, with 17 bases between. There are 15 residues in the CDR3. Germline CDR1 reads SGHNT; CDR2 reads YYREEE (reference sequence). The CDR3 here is CASSLERTSGMGYTF. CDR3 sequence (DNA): TGTGCCAGCAGCTTGGAAAGGACTTCTGGTATGGGCTACACCTTC.

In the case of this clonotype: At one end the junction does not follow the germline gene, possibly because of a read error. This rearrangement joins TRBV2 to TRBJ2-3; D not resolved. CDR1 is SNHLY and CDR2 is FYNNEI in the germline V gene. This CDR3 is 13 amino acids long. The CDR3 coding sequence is TGTGCCTCCACTGTAGGACGCACGGATACGCAGTATTTT. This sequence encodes CASTVGRTDTQYF.

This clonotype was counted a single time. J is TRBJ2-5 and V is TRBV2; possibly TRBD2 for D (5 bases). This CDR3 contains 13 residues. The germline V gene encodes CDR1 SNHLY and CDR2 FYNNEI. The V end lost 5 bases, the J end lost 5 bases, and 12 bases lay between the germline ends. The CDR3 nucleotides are TGTGCCAGCAGTCCCTCTAGCTGGGAGACCCAGTACTTC. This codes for CASSPSSWETQYF.

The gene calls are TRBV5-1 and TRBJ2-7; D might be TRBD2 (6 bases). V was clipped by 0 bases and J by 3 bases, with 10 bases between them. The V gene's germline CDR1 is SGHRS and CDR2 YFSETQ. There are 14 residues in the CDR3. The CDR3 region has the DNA TGCGCCAGCAGCTTGGAAGCTAGCGTCTACGAGCAGTACTTC. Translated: CASSLEASVYEQYF.

In nucleotides, the CDR3 is TGTGCCAGCAGTTACTCGACGGGACAGGGTTCGGATTTCTATGGCTACACCTTC. Encoded protein: CASSYSTGQGSDFYGYTF. J is TRBJ1-2 and V is TRBV6-5; 9 nucleotides align to TRBD1. CDR3 length equals 18 residues. Germline V gives CDR1 MNHEY, CDR2 SVGAGI. V lost 0 bases to trimming and J lost 4 bases; unmatched junction nucleotides: 12.

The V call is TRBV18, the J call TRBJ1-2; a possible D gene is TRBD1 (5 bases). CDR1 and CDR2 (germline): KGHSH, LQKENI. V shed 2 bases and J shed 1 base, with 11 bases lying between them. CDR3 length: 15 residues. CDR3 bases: TGTGCCAGCTCACCAAGGGGAAGCGGTAACTATGGCTACACCTTC. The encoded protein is CASSPRGSGNYGYTF.

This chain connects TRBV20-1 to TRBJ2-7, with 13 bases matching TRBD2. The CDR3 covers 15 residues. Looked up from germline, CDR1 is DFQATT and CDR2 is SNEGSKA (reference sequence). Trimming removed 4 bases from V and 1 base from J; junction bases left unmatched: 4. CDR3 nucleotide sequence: TGCAGTGCTATGGGACTAGCGGGACAATCCTACGAGCAGTACTTC. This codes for CSAMGLAGQSYEQYF.

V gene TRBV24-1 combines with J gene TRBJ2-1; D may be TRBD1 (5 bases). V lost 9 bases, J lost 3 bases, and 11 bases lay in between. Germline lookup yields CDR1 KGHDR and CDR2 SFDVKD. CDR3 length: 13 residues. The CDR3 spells CATSRAIYNEQFF. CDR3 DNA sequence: TGTGCCACCTCCAGGGCCATCTACAATGAGCAGTTCTTC.

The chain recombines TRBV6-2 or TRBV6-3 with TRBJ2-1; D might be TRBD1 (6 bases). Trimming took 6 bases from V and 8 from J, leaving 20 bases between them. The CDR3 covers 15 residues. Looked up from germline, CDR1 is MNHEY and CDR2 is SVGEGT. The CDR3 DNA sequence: TGTGCCAGCAGCTCCGGTACAGGGTTGTTCTATGAGCAGTTCTTC. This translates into CASSSGTGLFYEQFF.

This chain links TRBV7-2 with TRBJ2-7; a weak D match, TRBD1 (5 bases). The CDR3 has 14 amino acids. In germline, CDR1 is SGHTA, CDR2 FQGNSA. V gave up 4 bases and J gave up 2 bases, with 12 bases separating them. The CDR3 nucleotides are TGTGCCAGCAGCTCCCGACAGCCCCCCTACGAGCAGTACTTC. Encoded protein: CASSSRQPPYEQYF. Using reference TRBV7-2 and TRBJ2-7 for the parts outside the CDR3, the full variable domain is GAGVSQSPSNKVTEKGKDVELRCDPISGHTALYWYRQSLGQGLEFLIYFQGNSAPDKSGLPSDRFSAERTGGSVSTLTIQRTQQEDSAVYLCASSSRQPPYEQYFGPGTRLTVT.

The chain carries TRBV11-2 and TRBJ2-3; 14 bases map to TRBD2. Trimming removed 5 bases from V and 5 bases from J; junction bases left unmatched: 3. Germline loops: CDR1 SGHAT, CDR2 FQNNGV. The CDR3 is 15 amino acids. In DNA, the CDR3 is TGTGCCAGCAGCCCCGGGACTAGCGGGAGAGATACGCAGTATTTT. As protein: CASSPGTSGRDTQYF.

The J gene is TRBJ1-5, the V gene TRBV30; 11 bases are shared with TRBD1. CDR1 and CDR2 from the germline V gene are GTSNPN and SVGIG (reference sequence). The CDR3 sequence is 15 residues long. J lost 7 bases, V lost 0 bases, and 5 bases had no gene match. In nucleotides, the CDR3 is TGTGCCTGGAGTGTACTCGGACAGGGGGCGCAGCCCCAGCATTTT. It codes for CAWSVLGQGAQPQHF.

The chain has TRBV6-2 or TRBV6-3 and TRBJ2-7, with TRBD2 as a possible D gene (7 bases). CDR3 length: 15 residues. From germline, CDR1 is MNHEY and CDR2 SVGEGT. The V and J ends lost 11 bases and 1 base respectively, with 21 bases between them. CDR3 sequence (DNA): TGTGCCGCACGATTAGGGGGGACTACATCCTACGAGCAGTACTTC. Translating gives CAARLGGTTSYEQYF.

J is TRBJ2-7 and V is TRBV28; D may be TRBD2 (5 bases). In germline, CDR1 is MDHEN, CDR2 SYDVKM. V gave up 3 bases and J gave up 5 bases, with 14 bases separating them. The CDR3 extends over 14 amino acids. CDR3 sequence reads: CASSLFSGKHEQYF. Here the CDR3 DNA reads TGTGCCAGCAGTTTGTTCAGCGGCAAACACGAGCAGTACTTC.

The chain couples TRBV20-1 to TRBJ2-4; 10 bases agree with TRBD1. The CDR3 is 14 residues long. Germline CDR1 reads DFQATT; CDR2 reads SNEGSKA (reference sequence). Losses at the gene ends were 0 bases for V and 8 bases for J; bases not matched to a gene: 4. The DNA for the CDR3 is TGCAGTGCTAGAGACCGGGACAGGGGTGACATTCAGTACTTC. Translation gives CSARDRDRGDIQYF.